This TCR beta chain appears in the sequencing data of a study of CD8+ T cells in alopecia areata. V lost 4 bases to trimming and J lost 10 bases; unmatched junction nucleotides: 17. This CDR3 has 17 residues. CDR1 and CDR2 (germline): SGHTS, YDEGEE. Across roughly five patients, CD4+ cells underwent sorting into CD25+CD127- cells. In alopecia areata patients, both lesional scalp punch biopsies and peripheral blood were collected. PBMC-derived CD4+ and CD8+ T cells were sorted. cDNA serving as the sequencing template came from extracted, reverse transcribed RNA. Sequencing was performed with immunoSEQ multiplex PCR; in TCRdb, only in-frame clones are kept and a portion is missing. The data contain about 37,000 clones, over 50% of them seen just once; the ten biggest clones take up less than 2%. Study-level findings and limits: Relative to normal scalp, lesional scalp, especially alopecia totalis/universalis, showed higher clonality.

Comment on this clone: The antigen is undetermined.

This sequence joins TRBV5-8 and TRBJ1-6; TRBD1 aligns across 7 bases. Material for sequencing was CD4+ Tregs sorted from blood. The origin of this receptor is a human donor with alopecia areata. The CDR3 DNA is TGTGCCAGCAGCCTTTTATCGACCGGGACAGCAGGATCACCCCTCCACTTT. Protein sequence: CASSLLSTGTAGSPLHF.